One sample yielded the 4 T cell receptor beta chains listed below, sequenced in a study of blood T cell repertoires in COVID-19. Libraries were prepared by immunoSEQ multiplex PCR; TCRdb keeps only in-frame clonotypes and omits some of them. Of approximately 170,000 clones in the sample, around 85% were seen once. Sequencing input: peripheral blood. The receptors stem from an older woman with acute or convalescent COVID-19.

This chain joins TRBV27 and TRBJ2-6; D is ambiguous. Trimming removed 0 bases from V and 2 bases from J, with 8 bases in between. The V gene's germline CDR1 is MNHEY and CDR2 SMNVEV (reference sequence). There are 16 residues in the CDR3. CDR3 residues: CASSLSPVPGANVLTF. As DNA, the CDR3 is TGTGCCAGCAGTTTATCCCCGGTCCCTGGGGCCAACGTCCTGACTTTC.

V usage is TRBV7-9 and J usage is TRBJ1-4; 9 bases are shared with TRBD1. Trimming cost V 10 bases and J 8 bases; bases outside gene matches: 17. Germline assignment: CDR1 SEHNR and CDR2 FQNEAQ (reference sequence). This CDR3 is built from 16 residues. The chain's CDR3 is CANTPVRGDRDEKLFF. DNA of the CDR3: TGTGCCAACACCCCGGTCCGAGGGGACAGGGACGAAAAACTGTTTTTT.

The genes are TRBV7-9 and TRBJ2-7; D gene uncertain. The CDR3 consists of 13 residues. Germline values: CDR1 SEHNR, CDR2 FQNEAQ (reference sequence). V lost 5 bases, J lost 0 bases, and 8 bases lay in between. Written as DNA, the CDR3 is TGTGCCAGCAGCCCCACAGACTCCTACGAGCAGTACTTC. As protein: CASSPTDSYEQYF.

The sample holds a few counts of this clone. This sequence joins TRBV30 and TRBJ1-2, with TRBD1 matching over 9 bases. Germline assignment: CDR1 GTSNPN and CDR2 SVGIG (reference sequence). With 5 bases clipped from V and 10 bases from J, the junction kept 14 bases outside the gene matches. CDR3 size: 14 residues. DNA for the CDR3: TGTGCCTGGGGTCGAACAGGGGGCCTTACTCACTACACCTTC. As protein: CAWGRTGGLTHYTF.